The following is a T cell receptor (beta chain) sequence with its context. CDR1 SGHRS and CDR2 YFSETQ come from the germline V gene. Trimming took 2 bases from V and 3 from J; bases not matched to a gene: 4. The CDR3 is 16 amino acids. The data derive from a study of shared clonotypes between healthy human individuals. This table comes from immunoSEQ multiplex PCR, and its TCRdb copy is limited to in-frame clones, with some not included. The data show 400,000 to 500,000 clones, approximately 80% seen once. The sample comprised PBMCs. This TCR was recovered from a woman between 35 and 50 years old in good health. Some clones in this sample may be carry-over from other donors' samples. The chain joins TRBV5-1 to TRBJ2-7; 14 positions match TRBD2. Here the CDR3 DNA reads TGCGCCAGCAGCTTTACAGGGACTAGCGGGAGCTACGAGCAGTACTTC. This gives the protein CASSFTGTSGSYEQYF.